Each of the 14 T cell receptor beta chains below was sequenced from the same sample in a study of blood T cell repertoires in COVID-19. The assay was immunoSEQ multiplex PCR, and TCRdb's table has in-frame clones only and misses some. This table has about 330,000 clones, about 92% appearing once. Sequencing was done on a sample of PBMCs or T cells enriched from blood (not recorded which). The receptors come from a woman in her 30s who had recovered from COVID-19.

This clone was detected only a few times. This sequence joins TRBV9 and TRBJ1-2, with D unresolved. Trimming cost V 5 bases and J 8 bases, with 19 bases left between them. The CDR3 contains 14 residues. Germline CDR1 SGDLS, CDR2 YYNGEE. The CDR3 here is CASRPGGDMGGYTF. DNA for the CDR3: TGTGCCAGCAGGCCCGGCGGGGATATGGGCGGCTACACCTTC.

The chain recombines TRBV5-1 with TRBJ1-2, with TRBD1 matching over 8 bases. Germline lookup yields CDR1 SGHRS and CDR2 YFSETQ. The junction had 8 bases not matched to a gene; V was cut back by 4 bases and J by 3 bases. The CDR3 sequence is 15 residues long. Here the CDR3 DNA reads TGCGCCAGCAGCCCGGGACAGGCGACACACTATGGCTACACCTTC. The encoded protein is CASSPGQATHYGYTF.

This clone was detected once. Other DNA sequences in the same sample also yield this CDR3. This chain connects TRBV11-2 to TRBJ1-1; D call uncertain. V gave up 5 bases and J gave up 4 bases, with 8 bases separating them. Per the germline V gene, CDR1 is SGHAT and CDR2 is FQNNGV. This CDR3 has 12 amino acids. CDR3 sequence: CASSLYGTEAFF. The CDR3 DNA sequence: TGTGCCAGCAGCCTCTATGGCACTGAAGCTTTCTTT.

The chain joins TRBV10-3 to TRBJ2-1; D remains ambiguous. This CDR3 contains 11 residues. The V gene lost 0 bases and the J gene lost 15 bases, with 9 bases spanning the gap. Germline CDR1 reads ENHRY; CDR2 reads SYGVKD. The CDR3 nucleotides are TGTGCCATCAGTGAGTCTGGCTCCCGGTTCTTC. Translation: CAISESGSRFF.

This clone has just one count. The V and J genes are TRBV29-1 and TRBJ2-2; D possibly corresponds to TRBD2 (5 bases). Trimming took 4 bases from V and 3 from J, leaving 9 bases between them. Germline V lookup: CDR1 SQVTM, CDR2 ANQGSEA. The CDR3 spans 13 residues. CDR3 DNA: TGCAGCGTTGGAAGGACTTACACCGGGGAGCTGTTTTTT. It translates to CSVGRTYTGELFF.

This clone appeared once. This sequence joins TRBV28 and TRBJ1-1; 8 bases are shared with TRBD1. This CDR3 is built from 15 residues. Losses at the gene ends were 2 bases for V and 1 base for J; bases not matched to a gene: 3. Germline CDR1 and CDR2: MDHEN and SYDVKM. In DNA form, the CDR3 reads TGTGCCAGCAGTTTAGGGGACAGGACGAACACTGAAGCTTTCTTT. Translation: CASSLGDRTNTEAFF.

V usage is TRBV7-6 and J usage is TRBJ2-3; no firm D call. This CDR3 contains 18 residues. With 4 bases removed from V and 2 bases from J, the gap between germline ends came to 22 bases. CDR1 and CDR2 (germline): SGHVS, FNYEAQ. The CDR3 loop is CASSSPREPLLPTDTQYF. The CDR3, as DNA: TGTGCCAGCAGCTCTCCGCGAGAGCCTCTTCTGCCCACAGATACGCAGTATTTT. Filled out from reference TRBV7-6 and TRBJ2-3, the complete variable domain reads GAGVSQSPRYKVTKRGQDVALRCDPISGHVSLYWYRQALGQGPEFLTYFNYEAQQDKSGLPNDRFSAERPEGSISTLTIQRTEQRDSAMYRCASSSPREPLLPTDTQYFGPGTRLTVL.

V gene TRBV5-1 combines with J gene TRBJ2-7; 7 nucleotides align to TRBD2. The CDR3 extends over 16 amino acids. Germline values: CDR1 SGHRS, CDR2 YFSETQ. Trimming took 4 bases from V and 1 from J; bases not matched to a gene: 11. The CDR3 DNA reads as TGCGCCAGCAGCCCGGGGGGTGTAACCCTATCCTACGAGCAGTACTTC. Protein sequence: CASSPGGVTLSYEQYF.

The V call is TRBV3-1 (or the pseudogene TRBV3-2), the J call TRBJ1-2, with D possibly being TRBD1 (6 bases). The CDR3 spans 16 residues. The V and J ends lost 1 base and 3 bases respectively, with 15 bases between them. CDR1 is LGHDT and CDR2 is YNNKEL in the germline V gene (reference sequence). Here the CDR3 reads CASSQGVWNRDYGYTF. The DNA for the CDR3 is TGTGCCAGCAGCCAAGGGGTTTGGAACAGGGACTATGGCTACACCTTC.

This chain uses TRBV19 with TRBJ2-7; 7 nucleotides agree with TRBD1. CDR1 LNHDA and CDR2 SQIVND come from the germline V gene (reference sequence). The CDR3 contains 15 residues. With 4 bases clipped from V and 1 base from J, the junction kept 7 bases outside the gene matches. The CDR3: CASSTRRTGSYEQYF. CDR3 DNA: TGTGCCAGTAGTACCCGTCGGACAGGATCCTACGAGCAGTACTTC.

This clone turned up a few times. The chain recombines TRBV2 with TRBJ1-2, with D tentatively TRBD1 (6 bases). CDR3 length equals 12 residues. Germline-derived CDR1 and CDR2 are SNHLY and FYNNEI. V lost 7 bases and J 6 bases, leaving 12 bases between the germline ends. The CDR3 here is CASTEQGNGYTF. CDR3 coding DNA: TGTGCCAGCACCGAACAGGGCAATGGCTACACCTTC.

The genes are TRBV5-1 and TRBJ2-7; 9 nucleotides match TRBD2. V dropped 2 bases and J dropped 3; count of bases not matched to a gene: 6. CDR1 is SGHRS, CDR2 YFSETQ, per germline. The CDR3 length is 15 residues. This CDR3 is CASSFQVSGSYEQYF. CDR3 DNA: TGCGCCAGCAGCTTCCAGGTTAGCGGGAGCTACGAGCAGTACTTC.

This clone came up a few times. V usage is TRBV3-1 (or the pseudogene TRBV3-2) and J usage is TRBJ1-2; the match to TRBD1 covers 8 bases. Germline lookup yields CDR1 LGHDT and CDR2 YNNKEL (reference sequence). V was pared by 4 bases and J by 7 bases, with 8 bases of the junction left unmatched. The CDR3 spans 14 residues. The CDR3 bases are TGTGCCAGCAGCCGAGCAGGGGGCGCAGGTGGCTACACCTTC. This translates into CASSRAGGAGGYTF.

The chain recombines TRBV18 with TRBJ2-5; 15 positions match TRBD2. CDR1 is KGHSH, CDR2 LQKENI, per germline. With 3 bases clipped from V and 8 bases from J, the junction kept 4 bases outside the gene matches. The CDR3 extends over 15 amino acids. The CDR3: CASSPGTSGGHTQYF. CDR3 nucleotides: TGTGCCAGCTCACCTGGGACTAGCGGGGGGCATACCCAGTACTTC.